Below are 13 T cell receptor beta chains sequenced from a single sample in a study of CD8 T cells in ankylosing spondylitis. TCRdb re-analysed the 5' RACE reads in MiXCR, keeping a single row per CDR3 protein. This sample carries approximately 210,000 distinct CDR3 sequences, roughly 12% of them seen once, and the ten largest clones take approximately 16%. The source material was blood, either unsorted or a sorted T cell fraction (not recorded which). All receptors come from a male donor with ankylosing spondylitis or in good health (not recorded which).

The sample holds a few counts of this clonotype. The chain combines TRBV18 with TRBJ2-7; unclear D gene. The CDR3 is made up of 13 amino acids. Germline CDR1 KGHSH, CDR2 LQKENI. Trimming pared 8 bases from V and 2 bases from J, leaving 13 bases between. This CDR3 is CASHGLSTYEQYF. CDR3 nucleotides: TGTGCCAGCCACGGGCTTTCCACCTACGAGCAGTACTTC. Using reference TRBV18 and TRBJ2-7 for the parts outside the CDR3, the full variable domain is NAGVMQNPRHLVRRRGQEARLRCSPMKGHSHVYWYRQLPEEGLKFMVYLQKENIIDESGMPKERFSAEFPKEGPSILRIQQVVRGDSAAYFCASHGLSTYEQYFGPGTRLTVT.

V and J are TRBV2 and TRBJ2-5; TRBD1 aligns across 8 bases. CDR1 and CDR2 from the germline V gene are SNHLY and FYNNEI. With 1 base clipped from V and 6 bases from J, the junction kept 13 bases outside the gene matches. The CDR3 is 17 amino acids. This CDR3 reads CASSEVHGSDRDQTQYF. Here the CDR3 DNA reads TGTGCCAGCAGTGAAGTTCATGGATCGGACAGGGATCAGACCCAGTACTTC.

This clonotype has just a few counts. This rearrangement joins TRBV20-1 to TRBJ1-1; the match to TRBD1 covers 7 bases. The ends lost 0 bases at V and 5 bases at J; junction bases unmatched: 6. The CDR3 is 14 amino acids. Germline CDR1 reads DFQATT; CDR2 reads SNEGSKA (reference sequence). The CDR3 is CSAREGDRETEAFF. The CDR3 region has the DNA TGCAGTGCTAGAGAGGGAGACAGGGAAACTGAAGCTTTCTTT.

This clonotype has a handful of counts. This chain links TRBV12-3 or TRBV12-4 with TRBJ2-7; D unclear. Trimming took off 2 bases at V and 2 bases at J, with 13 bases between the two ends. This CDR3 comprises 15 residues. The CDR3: CASSLQATPPYEQYF. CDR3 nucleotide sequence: TGTGCCAGCAGTTTACAGGCTACACCCCCCTACGAGCAGTACTTC.

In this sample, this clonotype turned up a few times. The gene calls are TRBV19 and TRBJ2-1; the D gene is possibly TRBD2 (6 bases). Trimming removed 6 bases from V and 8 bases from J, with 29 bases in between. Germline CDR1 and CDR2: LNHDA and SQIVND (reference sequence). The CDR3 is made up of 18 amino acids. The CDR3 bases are TGTGCCAGTAGCCTCCGCAATGAGGTGGGACGGGGGTGGCATGAGCAGTTCTTC. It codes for CASSLRNEVGRGWHEQFF.

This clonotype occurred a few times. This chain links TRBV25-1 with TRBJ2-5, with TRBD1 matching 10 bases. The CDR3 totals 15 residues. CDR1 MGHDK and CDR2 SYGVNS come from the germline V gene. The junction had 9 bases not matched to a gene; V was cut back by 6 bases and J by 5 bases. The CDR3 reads CASSPTGGYWETQYF. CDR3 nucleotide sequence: TGTGCCAGCAGCCCGACAGGGGGCTACTGGGAGACCCAGTACTTC.

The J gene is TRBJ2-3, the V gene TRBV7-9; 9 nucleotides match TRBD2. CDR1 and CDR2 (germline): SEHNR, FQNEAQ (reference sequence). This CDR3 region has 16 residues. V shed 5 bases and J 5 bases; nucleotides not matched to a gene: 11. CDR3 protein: CASSLGVAGDEDTQYF. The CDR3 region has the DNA TGTGCCAGCAGCCTAGGGGTAGCGGGGGACGAAGATACGCAGTATTTT.

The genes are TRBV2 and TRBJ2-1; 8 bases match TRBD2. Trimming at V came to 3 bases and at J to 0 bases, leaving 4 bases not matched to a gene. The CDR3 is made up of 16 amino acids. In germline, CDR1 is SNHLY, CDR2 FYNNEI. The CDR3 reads CASSELTSASYNEQFF. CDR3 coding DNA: TGTGCCAGCAGTGAGCTGACTAGCGCCTCCTACAATGAGCAGTTCTTC.

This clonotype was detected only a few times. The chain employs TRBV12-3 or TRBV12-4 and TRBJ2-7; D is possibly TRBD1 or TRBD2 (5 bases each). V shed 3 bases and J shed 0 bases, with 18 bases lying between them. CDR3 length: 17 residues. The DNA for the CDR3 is TGTGCCAGCAGTTTCACCTCGGGACGCAAGAGCTCCTACGAGCAGTACTTC. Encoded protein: CASSFTSGRKSSYEQYF.

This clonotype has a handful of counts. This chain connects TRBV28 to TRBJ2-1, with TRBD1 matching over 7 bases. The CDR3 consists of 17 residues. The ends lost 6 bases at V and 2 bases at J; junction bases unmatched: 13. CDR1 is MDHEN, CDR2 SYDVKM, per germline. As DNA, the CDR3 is TGTGCCAGCAGCACTCCCGGACAGGCAGTCCCCTACAATGAGCAGTTCTTC. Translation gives CASSTPGQAVPYNEQFF.

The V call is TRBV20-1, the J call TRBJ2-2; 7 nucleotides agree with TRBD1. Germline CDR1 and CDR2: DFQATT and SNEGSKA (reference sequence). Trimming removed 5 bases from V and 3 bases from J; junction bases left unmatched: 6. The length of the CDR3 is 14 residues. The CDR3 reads CSAPRGLDTGELFF. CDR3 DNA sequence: TGCAGTGCTCCCAGGGGGTTGGACACCGGGGAGCTGTTTTTT.

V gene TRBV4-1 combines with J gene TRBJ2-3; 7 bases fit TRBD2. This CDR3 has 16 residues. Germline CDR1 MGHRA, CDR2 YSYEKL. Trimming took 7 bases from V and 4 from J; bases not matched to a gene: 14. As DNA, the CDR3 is TGCGCCAGCACGACGGGCCGAATGGCGGGAGCAGATACGCAGTATTTT. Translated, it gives CASTTGRMAGADTQYF.

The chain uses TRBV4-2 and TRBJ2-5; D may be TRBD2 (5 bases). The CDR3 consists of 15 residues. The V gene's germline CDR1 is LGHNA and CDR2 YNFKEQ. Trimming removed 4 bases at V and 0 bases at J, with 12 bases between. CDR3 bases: TGTGCCAGCAGCCTAGCGCTGGGGTACCAAGAGACCCAGTACTTC. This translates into CASSLALGYQETQYF.